This paragraph covers one T cell receptor (beta chain) sequence. This record belongs to a study of tumour-infiltrating T cells in Burkitt lymphoma. CDR3 length equals 15 residues. Germline trimming cut 1 base from V and 1 base from J; bases unmatched to any gene: 3. Germline assignment: CDR1 SGHRS and CDR2 YFSETQ. Assay used: immunoSEQ multiplex PCR; TCRdb lists only in-frame clones, some missing. Here the sample spans over 700 clones, more than 80% being singletons. This chain connects TRBV5-1 to TRBJ1-1; 8 positions match TRBD1. Material: tumor tissue. The source is a human donor with diffuse large B-cell lymphoma. In nucleotides, the CDR3 is TGCGCCAGCAGCTTGAGGGGACAGGAGAACACTGAAGCTTTCTTT. Amino acids: CASSLRGQENTEAFF.